The clone carrying this T cell receptor (beta chain) came up a few times. Its antigen is not known. Germline V lookup: CDR1 SGHDT, CDR2 YYEEEE. Trimming took off 0 bases at V and 7 bases at J, with 11 bases between the two ends. This CDR3 is built from 14 residues. Isolated PBMCs totaled at least 6.5 million in each sample. The sample is drawn from a study of blood T cells in healthy people across ages. General study findings and limits: Older age went with lower TCR beta diversity per million T cells, in a roughly linear way. Estimated diversity that came from one million T cells was considered an underestimate. Naive and antigen-experienced cells were not separated, limiting conclusive comparison.

With a J-beta primer mix and a sample-barcoded 5' primer, a second PCR ran 7 to 11 cycles. TCRdb used MiXCR to reprocess the 5' RACE reads, holding one entry per CDR3 protein. The sample lists some 1.5 million distinct CDR3 sequences, 28% occurring once. V usage is TRBV5-6 and J usage is TRBJ2-1; perhaps TRBD2 as D (5 bases). This TCR came from a woman aged 30 to 39 in good health. Sample: blood. The CDR3 region has the DNA TGTGCCAGCAGCTTGGGTCCGGGGAAAAATGAGCAGTTCTTC. It is translated as CASSLGPGKNEQFF. The variable domain in full, with the rest retrieved from reference TRBV5-6 and TRBJ2-1, is DAGVTQSPTHLIKTRGQQVTLRCSPKSGHDTVSWYQQALGQGPQFIFQYYEEEERQRGNFPDRFSGHQFPNYSSELNVNALLLGDSALYLCASSLGPGKNEQFFGPGTRLTVL.